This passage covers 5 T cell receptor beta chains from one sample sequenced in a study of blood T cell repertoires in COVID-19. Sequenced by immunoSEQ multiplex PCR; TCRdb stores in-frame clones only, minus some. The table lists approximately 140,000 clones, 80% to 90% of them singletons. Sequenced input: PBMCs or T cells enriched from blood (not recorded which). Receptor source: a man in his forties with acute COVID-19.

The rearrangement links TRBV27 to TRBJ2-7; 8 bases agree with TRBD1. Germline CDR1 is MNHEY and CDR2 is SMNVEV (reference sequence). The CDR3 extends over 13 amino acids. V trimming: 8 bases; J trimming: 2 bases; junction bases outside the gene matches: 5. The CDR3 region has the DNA TGTGCCAGCCAGCCAGGGGGCGCCTACGAGCAGTACTTC. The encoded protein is CASQPGGAYEQYF.

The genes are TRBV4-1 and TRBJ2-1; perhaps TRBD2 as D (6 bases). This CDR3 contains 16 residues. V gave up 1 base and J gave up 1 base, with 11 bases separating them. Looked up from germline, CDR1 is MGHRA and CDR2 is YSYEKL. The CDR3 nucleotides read TGCGCCAGCAGCCAAGGTCTAGCGTTTTCCTACAATGAGCAGTTCTTC. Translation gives CASSQGLAFSYNEQFF.

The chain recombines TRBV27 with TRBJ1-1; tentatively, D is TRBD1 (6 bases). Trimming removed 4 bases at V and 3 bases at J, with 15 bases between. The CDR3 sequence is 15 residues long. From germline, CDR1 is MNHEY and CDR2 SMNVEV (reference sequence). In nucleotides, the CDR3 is TGTGCCAGCAGTTGGGGCCCCAGGGGAGACACTGAAGCTTTCTTT. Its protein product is CASSWGPRGDTEAFF.

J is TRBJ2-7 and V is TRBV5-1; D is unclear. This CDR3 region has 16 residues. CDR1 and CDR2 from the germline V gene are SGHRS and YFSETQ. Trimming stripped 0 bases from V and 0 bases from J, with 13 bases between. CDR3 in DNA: TGCGCCAGCAGCTTGGGTATTGGCAAAAGCTCCTACGAGCAGTACTTC. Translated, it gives CASSLGIGKSSYEQYF.

The DNA of the CDR3 is TGTGCCAGCAGGGGCGACGCAGGAAGCTCTGGGGCCAACGTCCTGACTTTC. It yields the protein CASRGDAGSSGANVLTF. V usage is TRBV3-1 (or the pseudogene TRBV3-2) and J usage is TRBJ2-6; no clear D. Trimming cost V 6 bases and J 0 bases, with 15 bases left between them. This CDR3 spans 17 amino acids. Germline lookup yields CDR1 LGHDT and CDR2 YNNKEL (reference sequence).